This T cell receptor (beta chain) was sequenced during a study of T cell changes during pregnancy in multiple sclerosis. Method: immunoSEQ multiplex PCR; TCRdb's copy keeps in-frame clones and lacks some. Of 73,000 or so clones listed, under 95% were seen once; the top ten hold 0.65% to 1%. J gave up 2 bases and V 5 bases, and 6 bases lay outside the gene matches. Looked up from germline, CDR1 is SGHVS and CDR2 is FNYEAQ. The CDR3 totals 15 residues. The sequence was obtained from a female donor with multiple sclerosis, enrolled in a pregnancy study. Source: peripheral blood, taken in the second trimester of pregnancy. The chain has TRBV7-6 and TRBJ1-3; 7 bases fit TRBD1. The CDR3 DNA reads TGTGCCAGCAGCGTTCAGACAGGGACTGGAAACACCATATATTTT. It codes for CASSVQTGTGNTIYF.